This T cell receptor (beta chain) comes out of a study of cytomegalovirus exposure and HLA in healthy donors (dated by TCRdb to between 2016 and 2019). At the level of the whole study: An earlier analysis of fewer than 750 of the donors reported 276 Gb of sequence data and around 110 million unique TCR beta sequences obtained from about 180 million T cells. Among some 410 genotyped donors of the cohort, an average of around 240,000 unique TCR beta nucleotide sequences were sequenced per donor, 15% to 20% of them non-productive. To decide whether each TCR beta V gene segment behaved as functional or pseudogenic, an earlier analysis of some 540 of the donors relied on high-throughput TCR beta sequencing. A later genetic analysis used genome-wide SNP genotypes for about 60% of the roughly 700 donors, treating that subset as a discovery cohort. All discovery cohort repertoires had been generated using a single sequencing platform. Among the roughly 380 genotyped donors, around 81% belonged to the genetic ancestry cluster associated with self-reported Caucasian donors. The study aimed to test whether signatures of past pathogen exposure could be identified by cataloging public T cell receptors. An early release that covered roughly 600 HLA-typed donors contained approximately 300 gigabases of sequencing data and 85 million to 100 million unique TCR sequences. The later analysis used no new phenotypic data to find candidate immune exposures, relying instead on TCR beta sequences and their occurrence across donors. Both class I and class II loci were covered by HLA typing, at four-digit resolution. The number of donors typed differed by locus, with about 629-630 for A, B, C, DRB1 and DQB1, more than 500 for DQA1, 600 to 610 for DPA1, and about 450 for DPB1. Alongside the repertoire data, information on donor age, sex, ethnicity and CMV serostatus was compiled. A separate validation cohort of 100 to 150 different subjects was used in addition to the approximately 700-subject first cohort. Several DR-DQ haplotypes were treated as single units for association and clustering because of strong linkage in the cohort. To predict cytomegalovirus infection status, the study brought together high-throughput TCR immunosequencing, statistical association of individual TCRs with disease status, and machine learning. A later analysis re-examined previously published TCR beta repertoires from just over 650 donors and added high-resolution HLA genotyping to investigate patterns of TCR occurrence. Using immunosequencing, the study profiled T cell repertoires from 500 to 800 subjects and related those repertoires to cytomegalovirus serostatus.

The cohort consisted of 600 or so healthy bone marrow donors. At the time of sampling, all cohort members were nominally healthy, though unrecorded immune exposures were likely present. The donor tested CMV seronegative, placing the donor among the roughly 340 seronegative members of the cohort. Each donor provided a peripheral blood sample, and peripheral blood mononuclear cells were used for TCR beta sequencing. Genomic DNA was extracted from the blood cell samples with the Qiagen DNeasy Blood Extraction Kit. What the work shows at the level of the full study, not this receptor alone: The authors suggested that the approach could potentially be generalized to other disease states and immunological phenotypes. A further reported finding was that TCR beta sequences accurately predicted the HLA-A and HLA-B alleles for most subjects in the first cohort. In a later analysis, the rate of TCR association differed among HLA loci, with DRB1 alleles having the most associated TCRs and HLA-C alleles having the fewest. The study gave a list of about 170 TCR beta chains associated with cytomegalovirus. Across donors, most TCR sequences were observed very rarely, whereas some public TCRs were present in many individuals. An association between a missense DCLRE1C variant and V-gene and J-gene trimming of TCR beta chains was found in a later genetic analysis and replicated in an independent cohort. Broadly in line with IMGT annotations, most TCR beta V segments showed up in productive rearrangements about 87% or about 30% of the time in an earlier analysis of around 550 of the donors. Because counts were too low, some 17 rarely observed V segments, including chromosome 9 orphons, were excluded from the earlier analysis of 587 of the donors. HLA typing was unavailable for some donors at each locus, so association tests used only the typed subset. Immune exposure information for the cohort was limited to CMV serostatus. Cytomegalovirus status was reported to be diagnosed by the classifier with high specificity and sensitivity in both the original and validation cohorts. In a later analysis, HLA-associated TCR beta chains showed more clonal expansion and lower generation probabilities than non-associated chains that were equally common. At a false discovery rate of 0.05, a later analysis linked 15,000 to 20,000 TCR beta sequences to specific HLA alleles. A cluster of highly shared sequence variants was judged likely to be a technical artifact of the sequencing pipeline. The presence/absence analyses assumed that sequencing depth was roughly uniform across donors, and that assumption may not be true. Correlated functional status among segregating V segments might reflect linkage disequilibrium, but an unknown experimental factor could not be ruled out. In this cohort, only TCR beta chains were sequenced, and detectable features were limited by the absence of alpha or paired-chain data. Compared with the 666-donor mean, donors in an Asian-associated ancestry cluster had fewer N-insertions in productive TCRs, according to a later genetic analysis. Three of the identified cytomegalovirus-associated TCR beta chains were confirmed in vitro to be specific for cytomegalovirus antigens. According to a later analysis, parvovirus B19, influenza, CMV and Epstein-Barr virus appeared linked to several top co-occurrence clusters. When HLA alleles, especially DR and DQ, strongly co-occurred, attributing TCR associations to individual alleles was difficult. Because the 87-base-pair reads could not distinguish some IMGT-functional V segments, including TRBV6-2 and TRBV6-3, those segments were excluded. According to a later analysis, most CMV-associated TCR beta chains appeared to be HLA-restricted, and the HLA associations seemed to be driven largely by CMV exposure.

The junction shows trimming of 10 bases on V and 2 bases on J, plus 15 bases between the germline ends. Measured from the cysteine to the phenylalanine, the CDR3 is 13 residues long. The kept DNA is CDR3 alone, 39 bases in frame from the first base. CDR1 LNHDA and CDR2 SQIVND are derived from the germline V gene (reference sequence). Library preparation used the immunoSEQ multiplex PCR assay. A mixture of 60 forward primers for TCR Vbeta segments and 13 reverse primers for TCR Jbeta segments was used in the multiplex PCR. A multiplex PCR assay on genomic DNA amplified the CDR3 region of rearranged TCR beta genes. On the Illumina HiSeq System, the amplified TCR beta libraries were sequenced as 87-base-pair reads. As for the original processing: A later analysis tallied around 87 million unique TCR beta chains across the approximately 670 repertoires, and about 10 million of those chains were shared by two or more donors. A nearest-neighbor algorithm error-corrected the raw reads and collapsed the reads into unique sequences, merging closely related sequences to remove PCR and sequencing errors. Alignment of CDR3 sequences to IMGT reference sequences was used to assign V, D and J gene segments. Each retained sequence needed at least a six-nucleotide match to both a V gene segment and a J gene segment. A rearrangement counted as productive if the CDR3 had no stop codons and remained in frame with V and J, and every other rearrangement counted as non-productive. Following IMGT convention, CDR3 was defined as the stretch from the second conserved V-encoded cysteine to the conserved J-encoded phenylalanine. In an earlier analysis of more than 550 of the donors, sequences lacking an unambiguous match to a single V gene segment were excluded. In an earlier analysis of 587 of the donors, V segments were called functional above 56.7% productive rearrangements and were called segregating when the between-donor standard deviation exceeded 5%. A statistical classification framework was built to diagnose cytomegalovirus status from the catalog of TCR beta chain sequences. A later analysis assigned V and J genes by comparing TCR nucleotide sequences with IMGT/GENE-DB human TR gene sequences. Using the TCRdist pipeline, a later analysis assigned CDR3 sequences along with most-parsimonious VDJ recombination scenarios. In a later analysis, every TCR beta chain was defined by the combination of its CDR3 amino acid sequence and its V-gene family, and reads without a unique V-gene family were dropped. A later analysis removed several hundred highly shared, low-generation-probability nucleotide sequences to deal with suspected cross-contamination and a sequencing artifact. In a later analysis, a clonal expansion index for each public chain was calculated from normalized within-repertoire ranks of inferred template counts. In a later analysis, generation probabilities were computed with a VDJ recombination model fitted to out-of-frame rearrangements, and the resulting probabilities were checked against IGoR. A later analysis scored TCR-TCR, TCR-HLA and TCR-CMV co-occurrence with hypergeometric tests, applying a repertoire-size bias correction to TCR pairs. In a later analysis, false discovery rates were estimated by permuting HLA or CMV assignments 20 times. A later analysis grouped co-occurring TCRs with DBSCAN, adding TCRdist sequence similarity when clustering within HLA-allele-positive subsets. Co-occurrence clustering excluded repertoires with fewer than 30,000 or more than 120,000 public chains, plus five with anomalous nucleotide sharing. Imported from immuneACCESS, the table was reduced by TCRdb to in-frame sequences with V and J called. These copies leave out some clones; in studies compared against another copy, an unresolved V gene accounts for under half, and the cause of the remainder is not known. V, J and clone size derive from that table, while D and trimming were established from the DNA sequence. The table for this sample lists around 130,000 clones; 75% to 85% of them were counted only once. The ten largest clones add up to roughly 2.4% of the sample.

Concerning this clone: Its antigen is currently not known. Base qualities were left out, and no much larger clone turns up one base away.

The sequenced material came from PBMCs. The sequence is built from TRBV19 and TRBJ2-7, and the D gene may be TRBD1, 6 bases matching. The origin of this receptor is a man aged 25-45 years in good health and CMV-seronegative. The nucleotides are TGTGCCACTCGTCGAGAGGGGGCCTACGAGCAGTACTTC. Its protein product is CATRREGAYEQYF. The full variable domain, completed from the reference TRBV19 and TRBJ2-7 proteins outside the CDR3, reads DGGITQSPKYLFRKEGQNVTLSCEQNLNHDAMYWYRQDPGQGLRLIYYSQIVNDFQKGDIAEGYSVSREKKESFPLTVTSAQKNPTAFYLCATRREGAYEQYFGPGTRLTVT.